What follows are 13 T cell receptor beta chains derived from one specimen sequenced in a study. One entry per CDR3 protein results from TCRdb running MiXCR on the 5' RACE reads. The data show tens of thousands of distinct CDR3 sequences, about 28% seen once. Material: tumor-infiltrating memory CD4+ T cells sorted from the breast tumor. Regarding subset: memory CD4+ T cells, CD4+CD45RO+CD25-. All receptors come from a female donor with breast cancer.

The V and J genes are TRBV7-9 and TRBJ1-2, with D perhaps matching TRBD1 (6 bases). The CDR3 contains 15 residues. CDR1 and CDR2 from the germline V gene are SEHNR and FQNEAQ (reference sequence). V was trimmed by 5 bases and J by 1 base, leaving 14 bases between them. The CDR3 protein is CASSPQGAFNYGYTF. CDR3 in DNA: TGTGCCAGCAGCCCACAGGGCGCGTTTAACTATGGCTACACCTTC. Supplemented by reference TRBV7-9 and TRBJ1-2, the full variable domain reads DTGVSQNPRHKITKRGQNVTFRCDPISEHNRLYWYRQTLGQGPEFLTYFQNEAQLEKSRLLSDRFSAERPKGSFSTLEIQRTEQGDSAMYLCASSPQGAFNYGYTFGSGTRLTVV.

This chain connects TRBV5-1 to TRBJ2-2, with 8 bases that match TRBD2. The CDR3 is 16 amino acids. Germline CDR1 and CDR2: SGHRS and YFSETQ. V dropped 1 base and J dropped 3; count of bases not matched to a gene: 5. The DNA of the CDR3 is TGCGCCAGCAGCTTGATGGGTAGCGGGGACACCGGGGAGCTGTTTTTT. The encoded protein is CASSLMGSGDTGELFF.

Note on this clonotype: A much larger clone is a single base away; this may be a read error. The chain has TRBV9 and TRBJ1-2; a weak D match, TRBD1 (6 bases). The CDR3 totals 11 residues. V gave up 4 bases and J gave up 10 bases, with 11 bases separating them. The germline V gene has CDR1 SGDLS and CDR2 YYNGEE. The CDR3 reads CASSRGGVYTF. CDR3 in DNA: TGTGCCAGCAGCAGGGGGGGGGTCTACACCTTC.

This clonotype has more than one count but fewer than ten. This chain joins TRBV11-3 and TRBJ1-1; the D is unclear. Germline assignment: CDR1 SGHNT and CDR2 YENEEA. Trimming shortened V by 5 bases and J by 1 base, and 11 bases separated the two germline ends. CDR3 length: 14 amino acids. The CDR3 spells CASSQNAGNTEAFF. CDR3 DNA sequence: TGTGCCAGCAGCCAGAATGCAGGGAACACTGAAGCTTTCTTT.

The J gene is TRBJ2-3, the V gene TRBV7-2, with 9 bases matching TRBD1. V was clipped by 6 bases and J by 5 bases; unmatched bases: 3. This CDR3 region has 13 residues. Germline V lookup: CDR1 SGHTA, CDR2 FQGNSA. CDR3 nucleotides: TGTGCCAGCAGGACAGGGGGGGGAGATACGCAGTATTTT. Translated: CASRTGGGDTQYF.

The sample holds a few counts of this clonotype. The V and J genes are TRBV7-2 and TRBJ2-3; D tentatively reads TRBD1 or TRBD2 (5 bases each). Trimming took off 1 base at V and 3 bases at J, with 14 bases between the two ends. Germline CDR1 and CDR2: SGHTA and FQGNSA. CDR3 length: 16 residues. CDR3 coding DNA: TGTGCCAGCAGCTTAGGATGGGGACGGAGAACAGATACGCAGTATTTT. This translates into CASSLGWGRRTDTQYF.

The chain uses TRBV5-6 and TRBJ2-1; TRBD2 matches at 8 bases. Germline trimming cut 4 bases from V and 3 bases from J; bases unmatched to any gene: 9. Germline V CDR1 and CDR2: SGHDT, YYEEEE. This CDR3 spans 16 amino acids. CDR3 coding DNA: TGTGCCAGCAGCCCCGAAGCGGGAGCGGTCTACAATGAGCAGTTCTTC. Translating gives CASSPEAGAVYNEQFF.

This clonotype was seen only once. At one of its ends the junction is not consistent with the germline gene, which may arise from a read error. The CDR3 here is CASSLGVQRSETQYF. The CDR3 DNA reads TGTGCTAGCAGCTTAGGAGTCCAGAGGTCGGAGACCCAGTACTTC. The rearrangement joins TRBV7-7 to TRBJ2-5, with D uncertain. The CDR3 covers 15 residues. Germline values: CDR1 SSHAT, CDR2 FNYEAQ (reference sequence).

A few counts support this clonotype. The chain recombines TRBV7-9 with TRBJ1-2; weak D call: TRBD1 (6 bases). Per the germline V gene, CDR1 is SEHNR and CDR2 is FQNEAQ (reference sequence). Trimming cost V 0 bases and J 8 bases, with 16 bases left between them. This CDR3 contains 15 residues. The CDR3 coding sequence is TGTGCCAGCAGCTTAGCAGCCGGGGGCGCCGGCGGCTACACCTTC. It codes for CASSLAAGGAGGYTF. Drawing the rest from reference TRBV7-9 and TRBJ1-2, the complete variable domain is DTGVSQNPRHKITKRGQNVTFRCDPISEHNRLYWYRQTLGQGPEFLTYFQNEAQLEKSRLLSDRFSAERPKGSFSTLEIQRTEQGDSAMYLCASSLAAGGAGGYTFGSGTRLTVV.

This clonotype was observed a handful of times. This chain joins TRBV7-9 and TRBJ1-4, with D uncertain. The V gene's germline CDR1 is SEHNR and CDR2 FQNEAQ (reference sequence). V gave up 3 bases and J gave up 4 bases, with 12 bases separating them. The CDR3 contains 15 residues. The CDR3 protein is CASSFGSGDNEKLFF. The CDR3 nucleotides read TGTGCCAGCAGCTTCGGGAGTGGAGATAATGAAAAACTGTTTTTT.

This clonotype was picked up a small number of times. The chain recombines TRBV6-5 with TRBJ2-7; possible D gene TRBD1, 6 bases. CDR1 is MNHEY, CDR2 SVGAGI, per germline. The CDR3 extends over 14 amino acids. The V end lost 6 bases, the J end lost 3 bases, and 15 bases lay between the germline ends. CDR3 DNA: TGTGCCAGCAGAAGAAGCAGGGGAAACTACGAGCAGTACTTC. Residues: CASRRSRGNYEQYF.

This clonotype occurred once. One junction end disagrees with the germline gene, perhaps due to a read error. The chain recombines TRBV3-1 with TRBJ2-1, with 7 bases matching TRBD1. CDR3 length: 14 amino acids. The germline V gene encodes CDR1 LGHDT and CDR2 YNNKEL (reference sequence). The CDR3: CANSRSTGNNEQFF. The CDR3 DNA follows: TGTGCCAACAGCCGTTCGACAGGGAACAATGAGCAGTTCTTC.

This chain joins TRBV6-1 and TRBJ1-4, with D possibly matching TRBD1 (6 bases). CDR1 and CDR2 (germline): MNHNS, SASEGT. V dropped 2 bases and J dropped 5 bases, with 9 bases sitting between them. This CDR3 contains 14 residues. CDR3 in amino acids: CASSELRGNEKLFF. CDR3 nucleotide sequence: TGTGCCAGCAGTGAACTCAGGGGCAATGAAAAACTGTTTTTT.